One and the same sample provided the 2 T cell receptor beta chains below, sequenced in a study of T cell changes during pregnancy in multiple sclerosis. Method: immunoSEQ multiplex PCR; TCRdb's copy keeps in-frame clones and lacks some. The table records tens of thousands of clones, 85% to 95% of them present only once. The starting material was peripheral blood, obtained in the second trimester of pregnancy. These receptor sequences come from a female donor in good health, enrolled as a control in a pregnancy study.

The CDR3 sequence: CAIQRGNSPLHF. Written as DNA, the CDR3 is TGTGCCATCCAGCGGGGGAATTCACCCCTCCACTTT. The V gene is TRBV5-4, the J gene TRBJ1-6; D might be TRBD1 (5 bases). The CDR3 totals 12 residues. The V gene lost 9 bases and the J gene lost 7 bases, with 11 bases spanning the gap. Per germline, CDR1 SGHNT and CDR2 YYREEE (reference sequence).

CDR3 coding DNA: TGTGCCTGGAGTTTCATACAGGGGGACGCTTTCTTT. Its protein product is CAWSFIQGDAFF. The chain has TRBV30 and TRBJ1-1; 8 bases align to TRBD1. The CDR3 has 12 amino acids. Losses at the gene ends were 2 bases for V and 11 bases for J; bases not matched to a gene: 7. Looked up from germline, CDR1 is GTSNPN and CDR2 is SVGIG (reference sequence).